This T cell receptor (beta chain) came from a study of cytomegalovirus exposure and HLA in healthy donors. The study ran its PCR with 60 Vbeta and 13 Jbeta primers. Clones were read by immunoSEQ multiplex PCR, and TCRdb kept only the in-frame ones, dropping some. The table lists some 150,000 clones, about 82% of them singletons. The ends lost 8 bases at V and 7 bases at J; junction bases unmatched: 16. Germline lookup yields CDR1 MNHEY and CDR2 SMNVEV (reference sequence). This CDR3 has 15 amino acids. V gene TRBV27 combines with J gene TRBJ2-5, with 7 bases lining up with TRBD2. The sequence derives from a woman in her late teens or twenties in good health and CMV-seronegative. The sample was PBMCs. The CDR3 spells CASQLTQGAGRTQYF. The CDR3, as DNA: TGTGCCAGCCAGTTAACTCAGGGAGCGGGGAGGACCCAGTACTTC.